This is a list of T cell receptor beta chains from one sample in a study of blood T cell repertoires in COVID-19. Data came from immunoSEQ multiplex PCR; TCRdb stores just in-frame clones and leaves some out. In the table there are about 90,000 clones, about nine tenths of which are singletons. The source material was peripheral blood. These receptors all stem from a woman in her seventies with acute or convalescent COVID-19. CDR3s leave out the opening cysteine and the closing phenylalanine or tryptophan. Each record gives: J gene, V gene, CDR3 protein.

>TRBJ2-5|TRBV6-2/TRBV6-3
ASSYSTRGRETQY
>TRBJ2-4|TRBV19
ASSIVVGGGERAKNIQY
>TRBJ1-6|TRBV30
AWRGTGPINSPLH
>TRBJ2-1|TRBV24-1
ATRPGGAGGNEQF
>TRBJ2-3|TRBV6-5
ASSYDYTDTQY
>TRBJ2-5|TRBV29-1
SVALGGRKTQY
>TRBJ2-1|TRBV11-3
ASSLVWQGAGWTYNEQF
>TRBJ2-2|TRBV6-5
ASKARANTGELF
>TRBJ2-7|TRBV10-1
ASSDPSGTSYEQY
>TRBJ2-7|TRBV6-4
ASSSIPGQLSYEQY
>TRBJ1-4|TRBV18
ASSKDTNEKLF
>TRBJ1-4|TRBV28
ASSGGQGWGEKLF
>TRBJ2-1|TRBV5-1
ASSPWSGSSYNEQF
>TRBJ1-1|TRBV5-1
ASSLQTGFDEAF
>TRBJ2-7|TRBV7-9
ASSPNLVGGGHEQY